Below, 6 T cell receptor beta chains from the same sample are listed, as sequenced in a study of blood T cell repertoires in COVID-19 (TCRdb year 2020). Library preparation used the immunoSEQ multiplex PCR assay. Here the immuneACCESS table is served through TCRdb, limited to in-frame sequences with V and J called. Missing clones are a known gap in these copies; in checked studies unresolved V genes cover under half, and the rest lacks a known reason. The sample yields 70,000 to 100,000 clones; about 88% were counted once. The top ten hold about 3% of the sample. The sequencing input was peripheral blood. These receptors all come from a woman older than 75 with acute or convalescent COVID-19.

The chain has TRBV19 and TRBJ1-3; possibly TRBD1 for D (5 bases). Looked up from germline, CDR1 is LNHDA and CDR2 is SQIVND (reference sequence). This CDR3 has 14 amino acids. The ends were cut back, 3 bases at V and 4 bases at J, with 10 bases in the middle. The CDR3 bases are TGTGCCAGTAGTATTGCACAGGAGGGAAACACCATATATTTT. Residues: CASSIAQEGNTIYF. Based on the CDR3 plus reference TRBV19 and TRBJ1-3, the full variable domain is DGGITQSPKYLFRKEGQNVTLSCEQNLNHDAMYWYRQDPGQGLRLIYYSQIVNDFQKGDIAEGYSVSREKKESFPLTVTSAQKNPTAFYLCASSIAQEGNTIYFGEGSWLTVV.

The rearrangement joins TRBV12-3 or TRBV12-4 to TRBJ1-1; D gene unclear. Trimming shortened V by 3 bases and J by 1 base, and 6 bases separated the two germline ends. The CDR3 length is 13 residues. The CDR3 is CASSFGQNTEAFF. For the CDR3, the DNA is TGTGCCAGCAGTTTTGGCCAGAACACTGAAGCTTTCTTT.

This clone was found once. The V gene is TRBV5-4, the J gene TRBJ1-1; no clear D. Trimming took 4 bases from V and 4 from J, leaving 14 bases between them. Germline CDR1 SGHNT, CDR2 YYREEE (reference sequence). The CDR3 consists of 14 residues. Written as DNA, the CDR3 is TGTGCCAGCAGCCCGGACTTCTTCGGCACTGAAGCTTTCTTT. Residues: CASSPDFFGTEAFF.

The rearrangement links TRBV6-1 to TRBJ2-7; weak D call: TRBD1 (5 bases). The germline CDR1 and CDR2 sequences are MNHNS and SASEGT. V lost 2 bases and J lost 4, with 12 bases in between. CDR3 size: 14 residues. The CDR3 spells CASSENGRAYEQYF. The DNA of the CDR3 is TGTGCCAGCAGTGAAAACGGCAGGGCGTACGAGCAGTACTTC.

The chain is built from TRBV7-9 and TRBJ1-3; D ambiguous. Germline V lookup: CDR1 SEHNR, CDR2 FQNEAQ (reference sequence). Trimming stripped 3 bases from V and 0 bases from J, with 9 bases between. The CDR3 totals 15 residues. The CDR3 loop is CASSFWAASGNTIYF. The CDR3 coding sequence is TGTGCCAGCAGCTTTTGGGCAGCCTCTGGAAACACCATATATTTT.

The chain carries TRBV29-1 and TRBJ2-3, with 9 bases lining up with TRBD2. V trimming: 3 bases; J trimming: 2 bases; junction bases outside the gene matches: 6. The CDR3 spans 15 residues. Germline loops: CDR1 SQVTM, CDR2 ANQGSEA. The CDR3 loop reads CSVDGLAGPTDTQYF. CDR3 nucleotides: TGCAGCGTTGATGGTCTAGCGGGGCCCACAGATACGCAGTATTTT.